The clone carrying this TCR beta chain was picked up a small number of times. Each sample gave at least 7 million isolated PBMCs. Germline V gives CDR1 SGHTA, CDR2 FQGNSA. With 2 bases removed from V and 9 bases from J, the gap between germline ends came to 10 bases. The CDR3 contains 12 residues. Sample-barcoded 5' priming and a J-beta primer mix drove a second PCR of about 7 to 11 cycles. Sequencing recovered at least 2.5 million CDR3-containing paired-end reads from each sample. TCRdb independently ran MiXCR on the 5' RACE reads; one entry per CDR3 protein. The sample yields 700,000 to 950,000 distinct CDR3 sequences, about three fifths seen once. This sample was included in a study of blood T cells in healthy people across ages.

Sequenced input: blood. This receptor was obtained from a man in his thirties or forties in good health. The chain combines TRBV7-2 with TRBJ1-1; possible D gene TRBD1, 5 bases. The CDR3 coding sequence is TGTGCCAGCAGCTTACGGGGGGAACAAGCTTTCTTT. It codes for CASSLRGEQAFF.